These 21 T cell receptor beta chains originate from one sample sequenced in a study of T-cell reconstitution after alpha-beta-depleted transplantation in children. A library of TCRbeta sequences, prepared with unique molecular identifiers, was generated. One entry per CDR3 protein, called by TCRdb with MiXCR from the PCR reads. Seen here are just over 950,000 distinct CDR3 sequences, 25% to 30% observed once, and the top ten hold under 30%. The source material was PBMCs, mostly from graft donor cells, sampled 360 days after TCRalphabeta/CD19-depleted stem cell transplant. These receptors originate from a boy under two years old who had a stem cell transplant for SCID, so the T cells may come from the graft donor.

This sequence joins TRBV5-4 and TRBJ2-1; D is possibly TRBD1 (5 bases). The V gene's germline CDR1 is SGHNT and CDR2 YYREEE (reference sequence). Trimming pared 4 bases from V and 5 bases from J, leaving 13 bases between. The CDR3 totals 14 residues. In DNA form, the CDR3 reads TGTGCCAGCAGCCTAATTGACAGAGACAATGAGCAGTTCTTC. Translation gives CASSLIDRDNEQFF.

This clonotype has a handful of counts. The CDR3 nucleotides read TGTGCCAGCAGCCCGGACCCCGCGAACACCGGGGAGCTGTTTTTT. Translating it yields CASSPDPANTGELFF. The chain is built from TRBV7-9 and TRBJ2-2, with D uncertain. There are 15 residues in the CDR3. Between the trimmed V and J ends, which lost 5 bases and 0 bases, there was a span of 10 bases. Germline values: CDR1 SEHNR, CDR2 FQNEAQ (reference sequence).

There are a few counts of this clonotype. J is TRBJ1-1 and V is TRBV6-1, with D maybe TRBD1 (5 bases). The CDR3 is made up of 14 amino acids. Germline V gene data show CDR1 as MNHNS and CDR2 as SASEGT. The germline V and J ends were trimmed by 11 bases and 0 bases, with 16 bases remaining between them. The CDR3 protein is CAAWGSVMNTEAFF. CDR3 nucleotide sequence: TGTGCCGCATGGGGGTCAGTGATGAACACTGAAGCTTTCTTT.

The V and J genes are TRBV14 and TRBJ2-1; the match to TRBD2 covers 10 bases. The CDR3 contains 15 residues. With 4 bases clipped from V and 5 bases from J, the junction kept 5 bases outside the gene matches. Germline-derived CDR1 and CDR2 are SGHDN and FVKESK. CDR3 sequence reads: CASSPSGGGHNEQFF. In DNA form, the CDR3 reads TGTGCCAGCAGCCCAAGCGGGGGGGGCCACAATGAGCAGTTCTTC.

The J gene is TRBJ1-5, the V gene TRBV12-3 or TRBV12-4; 10 positions match TRBD1. This CDR3 contains 18 residues. V lost 3 bases and J lost 3; bases outside the gene matches: 11. The CDR3 protein is CASSFFGTGDVANQPQHF. DNA of the CDR3: TGTGCCAGCAGTTTCTTCGGGACAGGGGATGTGGCCAATCAGCCCCAGCATTTT.

In its sample, this clonotype was seen many times. The chain combines TRBV4-1 with TRBJ2-7; no clear D gene. Germline assignment: CDR1 MGHRA and CDR2 YSYEKL. The CDR3 spans 17 residues. The V end was cut by 0 bases, the J end by 2 bases, with 17 bases between. The CDR3 DNA is TGCGCCAGCAGCCAAGATAGGGAAGGGCACCTTCCCTACGAGCAGTACTTC. Its protein product is CASSQDREGHLPYEQYF.

The rearrangement uses TRBV11-2 and TRBJ2-3, with TRBD2 identical over 7 bases. The junction had 9 bases not matched to a gene; V was cut back by 5 bases and J by 4 bases. The CDR3 loop spans 15 amino acids. CDR1 is SGHAT and CDR2 is FQNNGV in the germline V gene. The CDR3 DNA reads as TGTGCCAGCAGCCTTATAGCGGGCGCCTCAGATACGCAGTATTTT. Translating it yields CASSLIAGASDTQYF.

The rearrangement joins TRBV2 to TRBJ2-1, with D possibly matching TRBD1 (5 bases). The V and J ends lost 6 bases and 0 bases respectively, with 21 bases between them. The CDR3 covers 18 residues. CDR1 SNHLY and CDR2 FYNNEI come from the germline V gene. The CDR3: CASSLGLWGLPSYNEQFF. The DNA for the CDR3 is TGTGCCAGCAGCCTGGGGCTTTGGGGCCTTCCCTCCTACAATGAGCAGTTCTTC.

This clonotype has just a few counts. The rearrangement links TRBV3-1 to TRBJ2-3; tentative D call: TRBD1 (5 bases). Germline CDR1 LGHDT, CDR2 YNNKEL (reference sequence). The V and J ends lost 4 bases and 0 bases respectively, with 11 bases between them. The CDR3 runs to 15 residues. CDR3 in amino acids: CASSPGYRSTDTQYF. The CDR3 DNA reads TGTGCCAGCAGCCCAGGGTACCGTAGCACAGATACGCAGTATTTT.

The chain combines TRBV7-9 with TRBJ2-3, with D perhaps matching TRBD1 (5 bases). The CDR3 extends over 16 amino acids. In germline, CDR1 is SEHNR, CDR2 FQNEAQ (reference sequence). Trimming pared 3 bases from V and 0 bases from J, leaving 13 bases between. CDR3 coding DNA: TGTGCCAGCAGCTTTCCCCGGACACCTAGCACAGATACGCAGTATTTT. Its protein is CASSFPRTPSTDTQYF.

V gene TRBV10-3 combines with J gene TRBJ2-5; 7 bases agree with TRBD2. Per germline, CDR1 ENHRY and CDR2 SYGVKD. The CDR3 consists of 17 residues. J gave up 2 bases and V 4 bases, and 13 bases lay outside the gene matches. Written as DNA, the CDR3 is TGTGCCATCAGTGGACCGCTGACGGGGGGAACACAAGAGACCCAGTACTTC. It yields the protein CAISGPLTGGTQETQYF.

This clonotype was seen once. The J gene is TRBJ2-3, the V gene TRBV12-3 or TRBV12-4; D is possibly TRBD1 or TRBD2 (5 bases each). Trimming cost V 5 bases and J 4 bases, with 16 bases left between them. The CDR3 sequence is 15 residues long. This chain's CDR3 is CASSVGFGGPDTQYF. The CDR3 region has the DNA TGTGCCAGCAGTGTCGGATTTGGGGGACCAGATACGCAGTATTTT.

The chain carries TRBV12-3 or TRBV12-4 and TRBJ2-3; 9 positions agree with TRBD2. V shed 0 bases and J 4 bases; nucleotides not matched to a gene: 5. CDR3 length equals 16 residues. The CDR3 spells CASSLAVAGDPDTQYF. Here the CDR3 DNA reads TGTGCCAGCAGTTTAGCAGTAGCGGGAGATCCAGATACGCAGTATTTT.

J is TRBJ2-5 and V is TRBV20-1, with 7 bases matching TRBD2. V was pared by 1 base and J by 4 bases, with 9 bases of the junction left unmatched. CDR3 length equals 15 residues. Germline lookup yields CDR1 DFQATT and CDR2 SNEGSKA (reference sequence). CDR3 residues: CSARGSSGWGETQYF. The CDR3, as DNA: TGCAGTGCTAGAGGTTCTAGCGGCTGGGGAGAGACCCAGTACTTC.

Points on this clonotype: One end of the junction is discordant with germline, which a read error may explain. The V and J genes are TRBV7-2 and TRBJ2-7; no clear D gene. The CDR3 is 15 amino acids. The germline V gene encodes CDR1 SGHTA and CDR2 FQGNSA. As DNA, the CDR3 is TGTGCCAGCAGCTTATATGCCCCGGGCTCCTACGAGGAGTACTTC. Translating it yields CASSLYAPGSYEEYF.

J is TRBJ2-1 and V is TRBV15, with TRBD2 identical over 9 bases. This CDR3 region has 18 residues. CDR1 is LNHNV and CDR2 is YYDKDF in the germline V gene (reference sequence). The V gene end was trimmed by 3 bases and the J gene end by 5 bases; junction bases not matched to a gene: 14. As DNA, the CDR3 is TGTGCCACCAGCAGGGACATTATAGCGGGGGCAACAAACAATGAGCAGTTCTTC. Translating gives CATSRDIIAGATNNEQFF.

The chain is built from TRBV7-9 and TRBJ2-5; 7 bases line up with TRBD1. The trim removed 3 bases at V and 4 bases at J, leaving 8 bases unmatched. The CDR3 extends over 15 amino acids. Germline CDR1 is SEHNR and CDR2 is FQNEAQ (reference sequence). The CDR3 coding sequence is TGTGCCAGCAGCTTTTGGCAGGGGGTACGAGAGACCCAGTACTTC. Protein sequence: CASSFWQGVRETQYF.

The chain recombines TRBV28 with TRBJ2-2; TRBD1 might be the D (7 bases). The CDR3 spans 15 residues. Trimming took off 7 bases at V and 0 bases at J, with 12 bases between the two ends. The germline gives CDR1 MDHEN, CDR2 SYDVKM. The CDR3 spells CASNQGGANTGELFF. The DNA of the CDR3 is TGTGCCAGCAACCAGGGGGGCGCGAACACCGGGGAGCTGTTTTTT. The full variable domain, completed using reference TRBV28 and TRBJ2-2, is DVKVTQSSRYLVKRTGEKVFLECVQDMDHENMFWYRQDPGLGLRLIYFSYDVKMKEKGDIPEGYSVSREKKERFSLILESASTNQTSMYLCASNQGGANTGELFFGEGSRLTVL.

The chain carries TRBV7-2 and TRBJ2-2; D ambiguous. Trimming stripped 2 bases from V and 5 bases from J, with 15 bases between. The CDR3 covers 16 residues. CDR1 is SGHTA, CDR2 FQGNSA, per germline. CDR3 sequence reads: CASSLLKLPWTGELFF. DNA of the CDR3: TGTGCCAGCAGCTTATTAAAACTCCCGTGGACCGGGGAGCTGTTTTTT.

This chain uses TRBV11-2 with TRBJ2-7; D is undetermined. The germline V gene has CDR1 SGHAT and CDR2 FQNNGV. CDR3 size: 16 residues. V gave up 2 bases and J gave up 3 bases, with 17 bases separating them. This CDR3 is CASSLIVGHSDYEQYF. Written as DNA, the CDR3 is TGTGCCAGCAGCTTAATAGTCGGGCACTCGGACTACGAGCAGTACTTC.

This clonotype was seen repeatedly, ten times or more. The chain carries TRBV5-1 and TRBJ2-1; 8 positions agree with TRBD1. The CDR3 has 15 amino acids. Trimming cost V 4 bases and J 8 bases; bases outside gene matches: 11. The germline V gene has CDR1 SGHRS and CDR2 YFSETQ. The CDR3 DNA reads as TGCGCCAGCAGCCTGTACCTTGGACAGGGCCATGAGCAGTTCTTC. This sequence encodes CASSLYLGQGHEQFF.